This T cell receptor (beta chain) was captured in a study of glioma-infiltrating T cells. Study context: Target coverage was about 4.5- to 10-fold for about 940,000 blood T cells.

Using RNA template, CDR3s of TCR alpha and beta were amplified with iRepertoire arm-PCR. From the multiplex PCR reads, TCRdb called clonotypes with MiXCR, one entry per CDR3 protein. This sample has about 400,000 distinct CDR3 sequences, with roughly 41% found just once. This CDR3 has 13 amino acids. Germline values: CDR1 MNHEY, CDR2 SVGEGT. With 1 base removed from V and 1 base from J, the gap between germline ends came to 4 bases. This clonotype was found many times. Its antigen is currently unknown. Study results and caveats: Non-neoplastic patients had below-expected tissue-blood divergence, while all gliomas exceeded expectation. CDR3 overlap between tissue and blood was very small.

The TCR sequence derives from a human donor with low-grade glioma or glioblastoma, undergoing nonglioma brain surgery, or in good health (not recorded which). Sequenced sample: glioma tissue, nonneoplastic brain tissue, or PBMCs (not recorded which). This sequence joins TRBV6-2 or TRBV6-3 and TRBJ1-1, with D uncertain. CDR3 nucleotides: TGTGCCAGCAGTTACTGGAGGAACACTGAAGCTTTCTTT. It specifies CASSYWRNTEAFF.